The clone carrying this T cell receptor (beta chain) showed up just a few times. Its target is not known. The CDR3 end falls 3 residues outside the read, so it is completed with the germline J gene. Control and CVID samples contributed equal amounts of genomic DNA. This table comes from immunoSEQ multiplex PCR, and its TCRdb copy is limited to in-frame clones, with some not included. In total the sample includes 25,000 to 35,000 clones, none of them seen once. Germline V gene sequence: CDR1 SEHNR, CDR2 FQNEAQ (reference sequence). CDR3 size: 13 residues. With 5 bases clipped from V and 6 bases from J, the junction kept 4 bases outside the gene matches. This record comes from a study of T cell clonality in common variable immunodeficiency. General study points: Fewer deletions and N-nucleotide insertions were reportedly seen in common variable immunodeficiency TCR beta sequences. Compared with controls, CVID subjects had fewer shared TCRbeta clones. Repertoire-complication correlations in CVID were limited by patient heterogeneity. Compared with healthy controls, CVID subjects showed increased TCRbeta clonality, mostly in about a third.

The sample taken for sequencing was peripheral blood mononuclear cells. This sequence joins TRBV7-9 and TRBJ1-2, with 9 positions matching TRBD1. The clonotype originates from a human donor with common variable immunodeficiency. The CDR3 is CASSDRDRDGYTF. Incomplete CDR3 DNA: TGTGCCAGCAGCGACCGGGACAGGGATGGC.